This entry features one T cell receptor (beta chain) sequence. This sample is part of a study of PD-L1 blockade in urothelial cancer. Study-wide context: Most of the 29 patients were men whose urothelial cancer was bladder-origin.

The protocol was immunoSEQ multiplex PCR, while the TCRdb copy is restricted to in-frame clones and leaves out a portion. This table holds fewer than 65,000 clones, 81% found once. The V gene's germline CDR1 is SGHAT and CDR2 FQNNGV. Losses at the gene ends were 4 bases for V and 2 bases for J; bases not matched to a gene: 1. The CDR3 covers 15 residues. Specified time point: pretreatment peripheral blood. The clonotype originates from a man in his 70s with urothelial cancer. This rearrangement joins TRBV11-2 to TRBJ2-6, with 8 bases aligning to TRBD1. The sequencing here drew on PBMCs, taken around atezolizumab (anti-PD-L1) treatment. CDR3 coding DNA: TGTGCCAGCAGCTCACAGGGGGCTGGGGCCAACGTCCTGACTTTC. Translation: CASSSQGAGANVLTF.